A selection of T cell receptor beta chains follows, all from one sample in a study of T cells after yellow fever vaccination. In TCRdb, the 5' RACE reads were re-called with MiXCR into one record per CDR3 protein. The sample includes approximately 580,000 distinct CDR3 sequences, roughly a sixth seen only once; the top ten take roughly 17%. Sequencing used PBMCs, obtained 4 to 5 days after the first yellow fever vaccination. Source of these receptors: a man younger than 30 who received the YFV17D yellow fever vaccine. CDR3s include the opening cysteine and the closing phenylalanine or tryptophan. A D gene is named only where the DNA matches it firmly. Some rows mark clone size as missing; the rest say once, few, many or name a class of expanded clone.

j_gene | abundance | v_gene | d_gene | CDR3nt | CDR3aa
TRBJ2-5 | few | TRBV5-1 | TRBD2 | TGCGCCAGCAGCCTGCAGGATAGCGGGGGGAAAGAGACCCAGTACTTC | CASSLQDSGGKETQYF
TRBJ1-5 | NA | TRBV18 | TRBD1 | TGTGCCAGCTCAATGGGACAGGGTAGACAGCCCCAGCATTTT | CASSMGQGRQPQHF
TRBJ2-3 | NA | TRBV27 | TRBD1 | TGTGCCAGCAGTTTATCCAGGGGGCTTACAGATACGCAGTATTTT | CASSLSRGLTDTQYF
TRBJ1-6 | NA | TRBV6-1 | TRBD1 | TGTGCCAGCAGCGACAGGGGCTATAATTCACCCCTCCACTTT | CASSDRGYNSPLHF
TRBJ1-5 | many | TRBV7-2 | NA | TGTGCCAGCGCCCCCCAACCCGTCGATCAGCCCCAGCATTTT | CASAPQPVDQPQHF
TRBJ1-6 | few | TRBV21-1 | NA | TGTGCCAGCAGCAATTCACCCCTCCACTTT | CASSNSPLHF
TRBJ1-5 | NA | TRBV15 | TRBD1 | TGTGCCACCAGCAGACAGACAGGGACGGGAGATCAGCCCCAGCATTTT | CATSRQTGTGDQPQHF
TRBJ2-7 | NA | TRBV10-3 | TRBD2 | TGTGCCATCAGTGAGTCGGGGACTAGGGCTTACGAGCAGTACTTC | CAISESGTRAYEQYF
TRBJ2-1 | NA | TRBV5-6 | TRBD2 | TGTGCCAGCAGCGCGGGACTAGCGGGATTCAATGAGCAGTTCTTC | CASSAGLAGFNEQFF
TRBJ2-2 | few | TRBV2 | TRBD1 | TGTGCCAGTGGACAGGGATACACCGGGGAGCTGTTTTTT | CASGQGYTGELFF
TRBJ1-2 | NA | TRBV6-2/TRBV6-3 | NA | TGTGCCAGCAGTTACGAGGCAGGCTACTATGGCTACACCTTC | CASSYEAGYYGYTF
TRBJ2-7 | few | TRBV1 | NA | TGCACCAGCAGCTTCACTATAGCGGGGGAATACGAGCAGTACTTC | CTSSFTIAGEYEQYF
TRBJ2-7 | NA | TRBV6-2/TRBV6-3 | NA | TGTGCCAGCAGACCAGTGAGGGGGGGACAGATCTACGAGCAGTACTTC | CASRPVRGGQIYEQYF
TRBJ1-5 | NA | TRBV12-3/TRBV12-4 | NA | TGTGCCAGCAGTTTATCCGGGGTAGCAGGACGGCCCCAGCATTTT | CASSLSGVAGRPQHF
TRBJ1-6 | NA | TRBV7-2 | NA | TGTGCCAGCAGCTCCCGGGACACCAACTTCTATAATTCACCCCTCCACTTT | CASSSRDTNFYNSPLHF
TRBJ1-2 | few | TRBV5-6 | NA | TGTGCCAGCAGCTTGCCCGGGACTCCCTATGGCTACACCTTC | CASSLPGTPYGYTF
TRBJ2-2 | NA | TRBV18 | TRBD1 | TGTGCCAGCTCGGGACAGGGGGCAACAAACACCGGGGAGCTGTTTTTT | CASSGQGATNTGELFF
TRBJ2-5 | few | TRBV11-2 | NA | TGTGCCAGCAGCTTAGACGTACAAGAGACCCAGTACTTC | CASSLDVQETQYF
TRBJ2-1 | NA | TRBV14 | TRBD2 | TGTGCCAGCAGTCGTACTAGCGGGGTAAACGGGTACTACAATGAGCAGTTCTTC | CASSRTSGVNGYYNEQFF
TRBJ1-1 | few | TRBV6-2/TRBV6-3 | NA | TGTGCCAGCAGTTATGAGAGGCCAAACACTGAAGCTTTCTTT | CASSYERPNTEAFF
TRBJ1-1 | NA | TRBV20-1 | NA | TGCAGTGCTAGGGGGGGGCGAGACACTGAAGCTTTCTTT | CSARGGRDTEAFF
TRBJ2-1 | NA | TRBV4-1 | NA | TGCGCCAGCAGCCTCCGAGGGCGCGTTTCAAACAATGAGCAGTTCTTC | CASSLRGRVSNNEQFF
TRBJ2-5 | few | TRBV19 | NA | TGTGCCAGTTTTAAGAGAGCCGAGACCCAGTACTTC | CASFKRAETQYF
TRBJ2-1 | few | TRBV6-6 | NA | TGTGCCAGCAGTTACAGTCTCTACAATGAGCAGTTCTTC | CASSYSLYNEQFF
TRBJ1-2 | few | TRBV7-2 | TRBD1 | TGTGCCAGCAGCTTAGTGACAGGGGGATCCTATGGCTACACCTTC | CASSLVTGGSYGYTF
TRBJ1-4 | NA | TRBV27 | NA | TGTGCCAGCAGTCCTTGGACGGAGCCAAATGAAAAACTGTTTTTT | CASSPWTEPNEKLFF
TRBJ1-2 | NA | TRBV27 | NA | TGTGCCAGCAGTCCCTCCCCAGGAAAAGGGTATGGCTACACCTTC | CASSPSPGKGYGYTF
TRBJ2-2 | few | TRBV4-2 | NA | TGTGCCAGCAGCCGGAGCCACGGGGAGCTGTTTTTT | CASSRSHGELFF
TRBJ2-1 | few | TRBV4-3 | NA | TGCGCCAGCAGCCAAGAAGTCCGGGTGGAGCAGTTCTTC | CASSQEVRVEQFF
TRBJ2-7 | few | TRBV20-1 | TRBD1 | TGCAGTGCTATCCCTACCCGGACAGGGGGCAGGTACGAGCAGTACTTC | CSAIPTRTGGRYEQYF
TRBJ2-3 | many | TRBV6-5 | NA | TGTGCCAGCAGTTTATATAGCGCAGATACGCAGTATTTT | CASSLYSADTQYF
TRBJ2-1 | few | TRBV7-8 | TRBD1 | TGTGCCAGCAGCTTTGCAGGGGGTTCCAATGAGCAGTTCTTC | CASSFAGGSNEQFF
TRBJ2-5 | few | TRBV20-1 | TRBD2 | TGCAGTGCTCCATTAGCGGGGGGAACGGAGACCCAGTACTTC | CSAPLAGGTETQYF
TRBJ2-3 | many | TRBV20-1 | TRBD2 | TGCAGTGCTAGGACCTCCAGCGGGGGCACAGATACGCAGTATTTT | CSARTSSGGTDTQYF
TRBJ2-5 | few | TRBV6-2/TRBV6-3 | TRBD2 | TGTGCCAGCAGGAGGACTAGCGGGGAGACCCAGTACTTC | CASRRTSGETQYF
TRBJ1-4 | NA | TRBV4-1 | NA | TGCGCCAGCAGGTACAGGGTGGGCGAAGAAAAACTGTTTTTT | CASRYRVGEEKLFF
TRBJ1-2 | NA | TRBV28 | TRBD1 | TGTGCCAGCTACGAAACAGGGGAGTATTTTGGCTACACCTTC | CASYETGEYFGYTF
TRBJ1-4 | few | TRBV14 | TRBD1 | TGTGCCAGCAGCCCGGGGACAGGGGTTCAAGGGGCAGAAAAACTGTTTTTT | CASSPGTGVQGAEKLFF
TRBJ2-2 | few | TRBV20-1 | TRBD2 | TGCAGTGCTAGAATCTGGAGCGGGGGAGATACCGGGGAGCTGTTTTTT | CSARIWSGGDTGELFF
TRBJ2-7 | NA | TRBV27 | TRBD1 | TGTGCCAGCAGTAAACAGGGGTCGGGGTACGAGCAGTACTTC | CASSKQGSGYEQYF
TRBJ2-7 | NA | TRBV21-1 | NA | TGTGCCAGCAGCACGGAGGGGCACTATTGCGAGCAGTACTTC | CASSTEGHYCEQYF
TRBJ1-1 | few | TRBV18 | NA | TGTGCCAGCTCACAGCCGGCGCGTTTTGAAGCTTTCTTT | CASSQPARFEAFF
TRBJ1-1 | NA | TRBV30 | TRBD1 | TGTGCCTGGAGGTATAACAGGGGATCTGAAGCTTTCTTT | CAWRYNRGSEAFF
TRBJ2-1 | NA | TRBV20-1 | TRBD2 | TGCAGTGCTAGTTTTGCGGGGGGTCGGAATGAGCAGTTCTTC | CSASFAGGRNEQFF
TRBJ1-1 | few | TRBV7-8 | NA | TGTGCCAGCAAGGAGGGGGACACTGAAGCTTTCTTT | CASKEGDTEAFF
TRBJ2-1 | many | TRBV5-1 | TRBD1 | TGCGCCAGCAGATCCCTTGGACAGGGGATTGGTGAGCAGTTCTTC | CASRSLGQGIGEQFF
TRBJ1-6 | NA | TRBV4-2 | NA | TGTGCCAGCAGCCAAGGACTCTTACCGGAGGCCTCAAATTCACCCCTCCACTTT | CASSQGLLPEASNSPLHF
TRBJ1-3 | few | TRBV9 | TRBD1 | TGTGCCAGCAGCGTCGACAGGGAAAGACGTGGAAACACCATATATTTT | CASSVDRERRGNTIYF
TRBJ1-6 | many | TRBV4-3 | TRBD1 | TGTGCCAGCAGCCAGGACAGGGGTTCACCCCTCCACTTT | CASSQDRGSPLHF
TRBJ2-1 | few | TRBV12-3/TRBV12-4 | NA | TGTGCCAGCACCCCACAAGGGGGGGGCCTCAATGAGCAGTTCTTC | CASTPQGGGLNEQFF
TRBJ1-5 | few | TRBV30 | NA | TGTGCCTGGAGTCGGGGGAGATTCGGTCTTAGCAATCAGCCCCAGCATTTT | CAWSRGRFGLSNQPQHF
TRBJ1-2 | NA | TRBV19 | TRBD1 | TGTGCCAGTACCTATGCGGGGACAGATAACTATGGCTACACCTTC | CASTYAGTDNYGYTF